This TCR beta chain was captured in a study of cytomegalovirus exposure and HLA in healthy donors. The PCR used 60 Vbeta and 13 Jbeta primers. The table came from immunoSEQ multiplex PCR; TCRdb's copy has only in-frame clones and leaves some out. The sample yields over 150,000 clones, roughly three quarters seen once. Findings and caveats of the study: Later work showed greater clonal expansion in HLA-associated TCR beta chains than in equally common others. It is likely that the observed cluster of highly shared sequence variants was a sequencing artifact.

Regarding this clone: The antigen remains unidentified.

CDR3 length: 15 amino acids. The V and J ends lost 6 bases and 1 base respectively, with 15 bases between them. Germline CDR1 reads MDHEN; CDR2 reads SYDVKM. Sequenced sample: PBMCs. The V gene is TRBV28, the J gene TRBJ1-1; D unresolved. This receptor was obtained from a man aged 30 to 45 in good health and CMV-seropositive. CDR3 sequence: CASSPSLAGNTEAFF. The CDR3 bases are TGTGCCAGCAGCCCTTCTCTAGCAGGGAACACTGAAGCTTTCTTT.